Shown below are 18 T cell receptor beta chains from a single sample sequenced in a study of blood T cells in healthy people across ages. Then a second PCR, running about 6 to 11 cycles, was carried out with a sample-barcoded 5' primer and a J-beta primer mix. TCRdb redid the calling of the 5' RACE reads with MiXCR, one entry per CDR3 protein. Of hundreds of thousands of distinct CDR3 sequences listed, around three fifths are singletons. Sequencing was carried out using blood. The receptors were sampled from a man aged 55 to 70 in good health.

V and J are TRBV20-1 and TRBJ2-1; TRBD2 is a possible D gene (6 bases). Germline V gene lookup returns CDR1 DFQATT and CDR2 SNEGSKA (reference sequence). There are 14 residues in the CDR3. Trimming removed 3 bases at V and 5 bases at J, with 14 bases between. CDR3 coding DNA: TGCAGTGCTAGTGGCGGGGTAAATAACAATGAGCAGTTCTTC. Protein: CSASGGVNNNEQFF.

This clonotype has just a few counts. The chain links TRBV29-1 to TRBJ2-1; no clear D gene. Germline lookup yields CDR1 SQVTM and CDR2 ANQGSEA. V shed 8 bases and J shed 0 bases, with 20 bases lying between them. This CDR3 is built from 16 residues. The CDR3 DNA reads as TGCAGCAAAATTAGGGCGGTCAAGAGCTCCTACAATGAGCAGTTCTTC. Amino acids: CSKIRAVKSSYNEQFF.

The rearrangement links TRBV5-1 to TRBJ2-1; D is possibly TRBD1 (8 bases). Germline loops: CDR1 SGHRS, CDR2 YFSETQ. The CDR3 is 16 amino acids. V was cut by 1 base and J by 3 bases, with 14 bases left in between. CDR3 region: CASSLPTGGDYNEQFF. In DNA form, the CDR3 reads TGCGCCAGCAGCTTGCCCACAGGGGGGGACTACAATGAGCAGTTCTTC.

Details on this clonotype: A much larger clonotype is one base distant, so this may be a read error. The rearrangement joins TRBV2 to TRBJ1-2, with D hard to call. The CDR3 is 12 amino acids. Germline assignment: CDR1 SNHLY and CDR2 FYNNEI. The CDR3 protein is CAGSVSTYGYTF. The DNA of the CDR3 is TGTGCCGGCAGTGTCTCGACGTATGGCTACACCTTC.

This CDR3 reads CASHTRGYGYTF. CDR3 DNA sequence: TGTGCCAGCCATACACGAGGCTATGGCTACACCTTC. The J gene is TRBJ1-2, the V gene TRBV6-2 or TRBV6-3, with D unclear. Germline-derived CDR1 and CDR2 are MNHEY and SVGEGT. The germline V and J ends were trimmed by 8 bases and 4 bases, with 11 bases remaining between them. The CDR3 runs to 12 residues.

This clonotype was found once. The genes are TRBV6-6 and TRBJ2-7, with D possibly TRBD2 on 6 matching bases. Trimming removed 2 bases from V and 7 bases from J, with 24 bases in between. From germline, CDR1 is MNHNY and CDR2 SVGAGI (reference sequence). This CDR3 has 17 residues. The CDR3 nucleotides read TGTGCCAGCAGTTACACCCTCCGACTAGAGTCCTACAATGAGCAGTACTTC. Its protein is CASSYTLRLESYNEQYF.

V and J are TRBV6-5 and TRBJ2-4; D may match TRBD1 or TRBD2 (5 bases each). The ends were cut back, 5 bases at V and 0 bases at J, with 14 bases in the middle. The V gene's germline CDR1 is MNHEY and CDR2 SVGAGI. CDR3 size: 16 residues. The CDR3 coding sequence is TGTGCCAGCAGTCCCGGGACCTCGTTAGCCAAAAACATTCAGTACTTC. As protein: CASSPGTSLAKNIQYF.

The chain recombines TRBV20-1 with TRBJ2-7, with 7 bases aligning to TRBD1. J gave up 1 base and V 3 bases, and 0 bases lay outside the gene matches. CDR3 size: 12 residues. CDR1 DFQATT and CDR2 SNEGSKA come from the germline V gene (reference sequence). The CDR3 reads CSARGQSYEQYF. CDR3 in DNA: TGCAGTGCTAGGGGACAGTCCTACGAGCAGTACTTC.

V gene TRBV6-1 combines with J gene TRBJ1-5; D might be TRBD1 (6 bases). The V gene lost 7 bases and the J gene lost 3 bases, with 19 bases spanning the gap. Germline assignment: CDR1 MNHNS and CDR2 SASEGT. The CDR3 is 16 amino acids. The CDR3 sequence is CASTGTQKGINQPQHF. The CDR3 DNA reads as TGTGCCAGCACTGGGACACAAAAGGGAATCAATCAGCCCCAGCATTTT.

The rearrangement joins TRBV5-1 to TRBJ2-1, with 7 bases aligning to TRBD2. Germline CDR1 is SGHRS and CDR2 is YFSETQ. This CDR3 spans 16 amino acids. V lost 4 bases and J lost 5; bases outside the gene matches: 12. CDR3 sequence reads: CASSPPGAGPHNEQFF. CDR3 DNA: TGCGCCAGCAGCCCCCCCGGAGCGGGGCCCCACAATGAGCAGTTCTTC.

The chain recombines TRBV6-4 with TRBJ1-2, with D hard to call. The CDR3 sequence is 12 residues long. CDR1 and CDR2 from the germline V gene are MRHNA and SNTAGT. Trimming took off 3 bases at V and 2 bases at J, with 4 bases between the two ends. CDR3: CASSEPNYGYTF. The DNA of the CDR3 is TGTGCCAGCAGTGAACCCAACTATGGCTACACCTTC.

The J gene is TRBJ1-6, the V gene TRBV6-5; D is uncertain. Between the trimmed V and J ends, which lost 0 bases and 9 bases, there was a span of 12 bases. The CDR3 loop spans 15 amino acids. The germline CDR1 and CDR2 sequences are MNHEY and SVGAGI. The CDR3 protein is CASSYSGGAGSPLHF. The DNA of the CDR3 is TGTGCCAGCAGTTACTCGGGAGGAGCGGGTTCACCCCTCCACTTT.

This chain links TRBV12-3 or TRBV12-4 with TRBJ2-3; D not certain. Deletions cut 7 bases from V and 1 base from J, with 9 bases between. This CDR3 spans 13 amino acids. The DNA of the CDR3 is TGTGCCAGCACCCTCCAAGGCACAGATACGCAGTATTTT. Translated: CASTLQGTDTQYF.

This clonotype was seen only a few times. This rearrangement joins TRBV7-2 to TRBJ2-5; 7 bases line up with TRBD2. CDR3 length equals 14 residues. CDR1 SGHTA and CDR2 FQGNSA come from the germline V gene. V lost 3 bases, J lost 1 base, and 2 bases stayed unmatched. Here the CDR3 DNA reads TGTGCCAGCAGCTTCAGCGGGGCCCAAGAGACCCAGTACTTC. Amino acids: CASSFSGAQETQYF.

The CDR3 reads CATKAGADTEAFF. In DNA, the CDR3 is TGTGCCACTAAAGCGGGGGCGGACACTGAAGCTTTCTTT. The chain uses TRBV24-1 and TRBJ1-1; tentative D call: TRBD1 (6 bases). Trimming pared 10 bases from V and 3 bases from J, leaving 14 bases between. CDR3 length: 13 amino acids. CDR1 and CDR2 from the germline V gene are KGHDR and SFDVKD.

This chain uses TRBV6-2 or TRBV6-3 with TRBJ1-4, with a weak D call TRBD1 (6 bases). CDR3 size: 15 residues. V was shortened by 9 bases and J by 4 bases, with 18 bases between the two germline ends. Germline V gives CDR1 MNHEY, CDR2 SVGEGT. Here the CDR3 reads CASNLGGRRNEKLFF. The CDR3 nucleotides are TGTGCCAGTAACCTCGGGGGCCGACGTAATGAAAAACTGTTTTTT.

The rearrangement links TRBV7-2 to TRBJ2-1; 8 bases map to TRBD1. This CDR3 contains 16 residues. The ends lost 5 bases at V and 3 bases at J; junction bases unmatched: 9. The V gene's germline CDR1 is SGHTA and CDR2 FQGNSA. CDR3 residues: CASSPRDRFNYNEQFF. For the CDR3, the DNA is TGTGCCAGCAGCCCCCGGGACAGGTTCAACTACAATGAGCAGTTCTTC.

The rearrangement uses TRBV28 and TRBJ2-7; tentative D call: TRBD1 (5 bases). The CDR3 contains 13 residues. The V end lost 7 bases, the J end lost 3 bases, and 13 bases lay between the germline ends. The germline V gene encodes CDR1 MDHEN and CDR2 SYDVKM. CDR3: CASTSERGYEQYF. CDR3 coding DNA: TGTGCCAGCACCTCAGAAAGGGGCTACGAGCAGTACTTC.